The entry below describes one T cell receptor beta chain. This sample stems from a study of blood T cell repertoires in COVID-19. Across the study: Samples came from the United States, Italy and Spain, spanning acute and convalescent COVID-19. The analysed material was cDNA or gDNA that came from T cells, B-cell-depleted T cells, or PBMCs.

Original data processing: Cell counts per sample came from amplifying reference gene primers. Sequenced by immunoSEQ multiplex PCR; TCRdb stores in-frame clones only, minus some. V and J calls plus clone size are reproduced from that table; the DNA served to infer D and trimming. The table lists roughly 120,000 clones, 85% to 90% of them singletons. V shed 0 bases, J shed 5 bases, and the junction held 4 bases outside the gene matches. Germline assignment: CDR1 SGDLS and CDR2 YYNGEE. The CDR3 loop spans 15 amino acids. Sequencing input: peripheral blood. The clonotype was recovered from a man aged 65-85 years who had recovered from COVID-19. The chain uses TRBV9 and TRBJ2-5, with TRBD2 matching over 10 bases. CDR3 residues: CASSVGTSGVETQYF. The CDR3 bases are TGTGCCAGCAGCGTAGGTACTAGCGGGGTGGAGACCCAGTACTTC.